This T cell receptor beta chain was sequenced in a study of T-cell memory formation after mild COVID-19. This clonotype has just a few counts. The antigen remains undetermined. Each CDR3 protein is one row after TCRdb ran MiXCR on the 5' RACE reads. The sample includes roughly 260,000 distinct CDR3 sequences, about 16% of them seen just once. Trimming stripped 1 base from V and 5 bases from J, with 17 bases between. This CDR3 contains 16 residues. The study's findings and limits: Whether second-wave clones peaking at day 37 were SARS-CoV-2 specific went unconfirmed.

This chain links TRBV12-3 or TRBV12-4 with TRBJ2-5; possible D gene TRBD2, 5 bases. The source material was PBMCs or a T cell subset sorted from them (not recorded which). The receptor was derived from a man between 18 and 29 years old who had mild COVID-19 (a few samples of this study predate the infection). Cell type and time point are not known. The chain's CDR3 is CASSLGLFHGEETQYF. DNA of the CDR3: TGTGCCAGCAGTTTAGGACTATTCCATGGGGAGGAGACCCAGTACTTC.